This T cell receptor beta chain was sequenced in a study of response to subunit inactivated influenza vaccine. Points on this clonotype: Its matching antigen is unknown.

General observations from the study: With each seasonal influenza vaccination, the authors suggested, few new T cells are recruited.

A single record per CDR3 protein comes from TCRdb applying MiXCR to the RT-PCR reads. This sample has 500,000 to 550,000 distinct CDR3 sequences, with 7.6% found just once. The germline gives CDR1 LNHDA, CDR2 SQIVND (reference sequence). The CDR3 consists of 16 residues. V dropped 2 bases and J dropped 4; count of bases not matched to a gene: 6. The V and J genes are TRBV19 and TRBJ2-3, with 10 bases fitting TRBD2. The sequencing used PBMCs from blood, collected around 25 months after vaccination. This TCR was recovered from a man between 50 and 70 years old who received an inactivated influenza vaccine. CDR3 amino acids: CASSITSSGRPDTQYF. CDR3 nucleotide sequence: TGTGCCAGTAGTATAACTTCTAGCGGGAGACCAGATACGCAGTATTTT. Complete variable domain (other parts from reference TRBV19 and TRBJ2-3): DGGITQSPKYLFRKEGQNVTLSCEQNLNHDAMYWYRQDPGQGLRLIYYSQIVNDFQKGDIAEGYSVSREKKESFPLTVTSAQKNPTAFYLCASSITSSGRPDTQYFGPGTRLTVL.